The rows below give T cell receptor beta chains drawn from one sample of a study of blood T cell repertoires in COVID-19. Here immunoSEQ multiplex PCR was the method, and the copy in TCRdb shows in-frame clones only, minus some. The table lists around 360,000 clones, about 87% of them singletons. Input material: peripheral blood. The receptors here all came from a woman aged 25 to 39 with COVID-19, enrolled during active disease. Both conserved end residues are part of each CDR3. The D gene is left open where the match is weak. Part of the rows lack a size; the others show once, few, many or a class for expanded clones.

clone_size,d_call,j_call,v_call,cdr3_aa,cdr3_nt
.,TRBD2,TRBJ2-2,TRBV19,CASSPLGLAENTGELFF,TGTGCCAGTAGTCCCCTCGGACTAGCGGAGAACACCGGGGAGCTGTTTTTT
few,TRBD1,TRBJ2-5,TRBV5-5,CASSTGTGEETQYF,TGTGCCAGCAGCACGGGTACAGGGGAAGAGACCCAGTACTTC
.,TRBD2,TRBJ2-2,TRBV30,CAWSVRSSGGGELFF,TGTGCCTGGAGTGTACGATCTAGCGGGGGCGGGGAGCTGTTTTTT
.,.,TRBJ2-7,TRBV5-1,CASSLTLGYEQYF,TGCGCCAGCAGCTTGACTCTTGGCTACGAGCAGTACTTC
once,TRBD1,TRBJ2-5,TRBV13,CASSFGTEETQYF,TGTGCCAGCAGCTTCGGGACAGAAGAGACCCAGTACTTC
.,.,TRBJ2-7,TRBV11-1,CASSTRQGKYGEQYF,TGTGCCAGCAGCACAAGGCAGGGGAAATACGGCGAGCAGTACTTC
.,.,TRBJ1-4,TRBV20-1,CSASGGGRTNEKLFF,TGCAGTGCTAGTGGGGGGGGACGAACTAATGAAAAACTGTTTTTT
.,.,TRBJ2-2,TRBV7-9,CASSYDSSGELFF,TGTGCCAGCAGCTATGACAGCTCCGGGGAGCTGTTTTTT
once,.,TRBJ2-5,TRBV21-1,CASSKSNRVKQETQYF,TGTGCCAGCAGCAAATCAAACAGGGTCAAACAAGAGACCCAGTACTTC
.,.,TRBJ1-6,TRBV2,CASTAESSYNSPLHF,TGTGCCAGCACGGCGGAGAGCTCCTATAATTCACCCCTCCACTTT
few,.,TRBJ1-3,TRBV15,CATSIDRQASGNTIYF,TGTGCCACCAGCATCGATCGGCAGGCCTCTGGAAACACCATATATTTT
.,.,TRBJ2-6,TRBV10-3,CAIASGDPSGANVLTF,TGTGCCATCGCTTCAGGCGATCCCTCCGGGGCCAACGTCCTGACTTTC
.,.,TRBJ1-2,TRBV7-2,CASSFSAGPYGYTF,TGTGCCAGCAGCTTTTCAGCAGGTCCGTATGGCTACACCTTC
.,TRBD1,TRBJ1-1,TRBV19,CASRTIGQGSTEAFF,TGTGCCAGTAGGACAATAGGACAGGGAAGCACTGAAGCTTTCTTT
.,TRBD2,TRBJ2-1,TRBV6-6,CASIELAGLPYNEQFF,TGTGCCAGCATCGAGCTAGCGGGACTCCCCTACAATGAGCAGTTCTTC
.,.,TRBJ2-7,TRBV19,CASSPGSSSTYEQYF,TGTGCCAGTAGCCCCGGGAGCTCTTCCACCTACGAGCAGTACTTC
.,TRBD2,TRBJ2-7,TRBV9,CASSVDGGGGAWDEQYF,TGTGCCAGCAGCGTAGATGGTGGCGGGGGGGCTTGGGACGAGCAGTACTTC
.,.,TRBJ2-5,TRBV24-1,CATSDTIQETQYF,TGTGCCACCAGTGATACTATCCAAGAGACCCAGTACTTC
.,.,TRBJ2-2,TRBV3-1/TRBV3-2,CASSPPTGTPIWTGELFF,TGTGCCAGCAGCCCACCAACCGGGACACCGATTTGGACCGGGGAGCTGTTTTTT
.,.,TRBJ2-3,TRBV2,CASSEAFLRSYF,TGTGCCAGCAGTGAAGCTTTCCTGCGCTCGTATTTT
.,TRBD2,TRBJ2-7,TRBV30,CAWSVSSGGSYEQYF,TGTGCCTGGAGTGTGAGTAGCGGGGGCTCCTACGAGCAGTACTTC
.,TRBD2,TRBJ2-3,TRBV18,CASSPLASGMADTQYF,TGTGCCAGCTCACCACTGGCTAGCGGGATGGCAGATACGCAGTATTTT
.,TRBD1,TRBJ2-1,TRBV3-1/TRBV3-2,CASSQRGGPGEQFF,TGTGCCAGCAGCCAAAGAGGGGGCCCGGGGGAGCAGTTCTTC
.,.,TRBJ2-3,TRBV6-4,CASRTTPSTDTQYF,TGTGCCAGCAGGACAACACCTAGCACAGATACGCAGTATTTT
.,.,TRBJ1-5,TRBV19,CASSPDTLPDSNQPQHF,TGTGCCAGTAGTCCAGACACGTTACCTGATAGCAATCAGCCCCAGCATTTT
.,.,TRBJ1-5,TRBV30,CAWSVGGVSNQPQHF,TGTGCCTGGAGTGTGGGGGGGGTTAGCAATCAGCCCCAGCATTTT
.,TRBD1,TRBJ2-7,TRBV6-5,CASSLPGQGYYEQYF,TGTGCCAGCAGTCTGCCGGGACAGGGGTACTACGAGCAGTACTTC
.,TRBD1,TRBJ1-1,TRBV25-1,CASGPGQATSEAFF,TGTGCCAGCGGACCAGGACAGGCGACGTCTGAAGCTTTCTTT
.,.,TRBJ1-1,TRBV5-6,CASCHRANTEAFF,TGTGCCAGCTGCCACAGGGCGAACACTGAAGCTTTCTTT
.,TRBD1,TRBJ1-5,TRBV6-5,CASIVDRANQPQHF,TGTGCCAGCATCGTGGACAGGGCGAATCAGCCCCAGCATTTT
.,.,TRBJ2-2,TRBV6-5,CASSSPRYTGELFF,TGTGCCAGCAGTTCCCCCCGGTACACCGGGGAGCTGTTTTTT
.,TRBD2,TRBJ2-5,TRBV5-1,CASSLAVRAGFQETQYF,TGCGCCAGCAGCTTGGCCGTCCGAGCGGGGTTCCAAGAGACCCAGTACTTC
.,.,TRBJ1-1,TRBV5-1,CASNYRDKNTEAFF,TGCGCCAGCAACTACCGGGACAAGAACACTGAAGCTTTCTTT
few,.,TRBJ1-1,TRBV5-4,CASSLDKIWTEAFF,TGTGCCAGCAGCTTGGACAAGATATGGACTGAAGCTTTCTTT
.,.,TRBJ1-2,TRBV5-4,CASSSSGSNYGYTF,TGTGCCAGCAGCTCCTCGGGTTCTAACTATGGCTACACCTTC
.,.,TRBJ2-1,TRBV19,CASSIDFYNEQFF,TGTGCCAGTAGTATAGACTTCTACAATGAGCAGTTCTTC
.,.,TRBJ2-7,TRBV28,CASSLLGTVRPYEQYF,TGTGCCAGCAGTTTATTAGGGACTGTTCGGCCCTACGAGCAGTACTTC
.,.,TRBJ1-2,TRBV28,CASGLLNYGYTF,TGTGCCAGCGGCCTCCTTAACTATGGCTACACCTTC